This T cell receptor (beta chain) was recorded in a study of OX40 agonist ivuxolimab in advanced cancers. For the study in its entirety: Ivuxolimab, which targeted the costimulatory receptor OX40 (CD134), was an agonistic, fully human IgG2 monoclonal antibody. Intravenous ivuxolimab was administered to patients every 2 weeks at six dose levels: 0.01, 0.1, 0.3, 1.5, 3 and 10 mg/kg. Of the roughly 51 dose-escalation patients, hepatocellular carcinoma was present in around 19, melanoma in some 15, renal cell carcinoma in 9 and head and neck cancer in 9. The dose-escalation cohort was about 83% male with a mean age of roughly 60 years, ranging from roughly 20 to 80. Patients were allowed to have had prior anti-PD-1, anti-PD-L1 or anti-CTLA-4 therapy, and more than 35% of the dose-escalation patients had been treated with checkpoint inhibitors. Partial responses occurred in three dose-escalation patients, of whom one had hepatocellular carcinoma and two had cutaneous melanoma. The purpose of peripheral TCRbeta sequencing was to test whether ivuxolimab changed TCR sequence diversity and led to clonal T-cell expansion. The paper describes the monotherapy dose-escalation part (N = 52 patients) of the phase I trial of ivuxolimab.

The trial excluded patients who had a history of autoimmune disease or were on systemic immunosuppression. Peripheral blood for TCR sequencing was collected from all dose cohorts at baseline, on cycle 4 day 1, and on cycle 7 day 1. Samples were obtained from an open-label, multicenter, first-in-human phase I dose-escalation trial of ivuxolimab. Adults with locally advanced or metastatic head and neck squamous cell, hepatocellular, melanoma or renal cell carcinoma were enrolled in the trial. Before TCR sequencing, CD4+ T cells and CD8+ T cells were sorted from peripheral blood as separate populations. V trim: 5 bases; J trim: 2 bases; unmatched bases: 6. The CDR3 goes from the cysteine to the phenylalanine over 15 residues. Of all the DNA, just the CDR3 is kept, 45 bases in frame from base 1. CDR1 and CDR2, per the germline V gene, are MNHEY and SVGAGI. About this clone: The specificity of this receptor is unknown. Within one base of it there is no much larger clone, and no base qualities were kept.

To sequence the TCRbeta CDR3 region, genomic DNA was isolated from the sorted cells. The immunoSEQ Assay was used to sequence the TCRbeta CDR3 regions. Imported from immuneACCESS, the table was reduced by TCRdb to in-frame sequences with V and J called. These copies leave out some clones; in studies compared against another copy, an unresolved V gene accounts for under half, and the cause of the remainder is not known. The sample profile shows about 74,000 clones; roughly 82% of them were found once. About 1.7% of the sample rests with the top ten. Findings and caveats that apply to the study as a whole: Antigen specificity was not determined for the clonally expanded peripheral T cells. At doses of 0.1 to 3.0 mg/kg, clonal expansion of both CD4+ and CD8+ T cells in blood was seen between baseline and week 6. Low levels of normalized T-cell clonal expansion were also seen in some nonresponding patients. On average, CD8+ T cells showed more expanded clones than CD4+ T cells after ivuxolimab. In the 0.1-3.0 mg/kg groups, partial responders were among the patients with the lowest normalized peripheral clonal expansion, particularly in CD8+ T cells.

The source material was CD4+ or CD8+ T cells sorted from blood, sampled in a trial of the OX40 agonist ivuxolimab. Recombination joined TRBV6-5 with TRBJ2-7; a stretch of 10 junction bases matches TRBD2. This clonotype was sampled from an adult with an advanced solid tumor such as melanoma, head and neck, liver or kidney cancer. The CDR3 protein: CASSGRTSGTYEQYF. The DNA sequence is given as TGTGCCAGCAGTGGGCGGACTAGCGGAACCTACGAGCAGTACTTC.